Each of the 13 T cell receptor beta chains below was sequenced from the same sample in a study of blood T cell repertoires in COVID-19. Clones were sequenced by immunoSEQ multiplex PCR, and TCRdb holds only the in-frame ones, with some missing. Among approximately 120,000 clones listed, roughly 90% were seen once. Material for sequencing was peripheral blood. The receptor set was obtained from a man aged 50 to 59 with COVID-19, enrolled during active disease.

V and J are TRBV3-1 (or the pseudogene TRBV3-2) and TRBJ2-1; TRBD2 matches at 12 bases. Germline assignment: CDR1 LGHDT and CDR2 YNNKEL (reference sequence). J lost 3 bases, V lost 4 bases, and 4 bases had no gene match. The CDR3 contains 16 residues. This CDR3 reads CASSRLLAGGYNEQFF. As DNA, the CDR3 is TGTGCCAGCAGCCGGTTACTAGCGGGAGGCTACAATGAGCAGTTCTTC.

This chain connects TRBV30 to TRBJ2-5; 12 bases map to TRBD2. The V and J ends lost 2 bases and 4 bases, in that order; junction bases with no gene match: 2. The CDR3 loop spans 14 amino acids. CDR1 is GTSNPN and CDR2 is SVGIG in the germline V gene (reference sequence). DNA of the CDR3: TGTGCCTGGAGTCTAGCGGGAGGGGTAGAGACCCAGTACTTC. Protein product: CAWSLAGGVETQYF.

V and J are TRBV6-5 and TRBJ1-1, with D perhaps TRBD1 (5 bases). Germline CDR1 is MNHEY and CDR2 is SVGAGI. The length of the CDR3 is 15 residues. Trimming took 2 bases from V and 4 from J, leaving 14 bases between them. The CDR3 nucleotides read TGTGCCAGCAGTTACATCAGGGCCTCGGGCACTGAAGCTTTCTTT. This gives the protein CASSYIRASGTEAFF.

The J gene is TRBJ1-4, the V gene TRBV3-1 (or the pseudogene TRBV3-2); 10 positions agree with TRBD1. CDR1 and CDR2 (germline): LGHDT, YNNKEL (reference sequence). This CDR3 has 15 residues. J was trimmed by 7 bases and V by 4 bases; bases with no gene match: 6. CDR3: CASSPPGQGFEKLFF. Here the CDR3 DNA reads TGTGCCAGCAGCCCGCCGGGACAGGGGTTTGAAAAACTGTTTTTT.

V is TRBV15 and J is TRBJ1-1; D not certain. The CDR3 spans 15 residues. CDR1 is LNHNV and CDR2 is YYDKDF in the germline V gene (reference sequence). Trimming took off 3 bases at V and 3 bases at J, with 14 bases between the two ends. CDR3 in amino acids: CATSRSSEAHTEAFF. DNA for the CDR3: TGTGCCACCAGCAGGTCCTCGGAGGCTCACACTGAAGCTTTCTTT.

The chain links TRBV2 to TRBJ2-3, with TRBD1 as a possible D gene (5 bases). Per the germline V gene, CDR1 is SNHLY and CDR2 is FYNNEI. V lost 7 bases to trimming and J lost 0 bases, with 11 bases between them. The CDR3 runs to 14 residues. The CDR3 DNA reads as TGTGCCAGCACGAGACAGTTTAGCACAGATACGCAGTATTTT. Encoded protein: CASTRQFSTDTQYF. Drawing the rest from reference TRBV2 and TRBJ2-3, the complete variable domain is EPEVTQTPSHQVTQMGQEVILRCVPISNHLYFYWYRQILGQKVEFLVSFYNNEISEKSEIFDDQFSVERPDGSNFTLKIRSTKLEDSAMYFCASTRQFSTDTQYFGPGTRLTVL.

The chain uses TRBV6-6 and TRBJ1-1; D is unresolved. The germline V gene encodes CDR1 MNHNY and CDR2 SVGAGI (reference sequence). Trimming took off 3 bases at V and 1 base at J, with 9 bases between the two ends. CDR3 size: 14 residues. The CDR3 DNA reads TGTGCCAGCAGTTATTCCCAGTGGAACACTGAAGCTTTCTTT. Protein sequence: CASSYSQWNTEAFF.

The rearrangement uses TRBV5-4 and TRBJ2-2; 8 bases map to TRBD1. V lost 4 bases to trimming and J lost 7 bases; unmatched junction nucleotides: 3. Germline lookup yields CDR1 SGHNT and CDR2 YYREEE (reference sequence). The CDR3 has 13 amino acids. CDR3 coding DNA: TGTGCCAGCAGCGTACAGGGGGTCGGGGAGCTGTTTTTT. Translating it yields CASSVQGVGELFF.

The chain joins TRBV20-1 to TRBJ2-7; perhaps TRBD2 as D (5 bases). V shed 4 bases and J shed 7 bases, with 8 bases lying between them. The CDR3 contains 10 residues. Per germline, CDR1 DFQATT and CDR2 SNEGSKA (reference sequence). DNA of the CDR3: TGCAGTGCTAAGAGCGGAGAGCAGTACTTC. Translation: CSAKSGEQYF.

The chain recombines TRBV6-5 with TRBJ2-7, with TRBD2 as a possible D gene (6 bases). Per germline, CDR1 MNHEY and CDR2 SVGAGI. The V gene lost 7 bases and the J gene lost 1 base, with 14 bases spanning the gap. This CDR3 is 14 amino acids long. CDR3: CASISGSSSYEQYV. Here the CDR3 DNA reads TGTGCCAGCATCAGCGGGTCTTCGTCCTACGAGCAGTACGTC.

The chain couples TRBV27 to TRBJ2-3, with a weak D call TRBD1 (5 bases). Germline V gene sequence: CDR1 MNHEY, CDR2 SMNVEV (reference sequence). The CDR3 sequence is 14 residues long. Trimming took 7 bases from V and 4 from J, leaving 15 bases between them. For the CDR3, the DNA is TGTGCCAGCATGGGATTTAGGGGCTCAGATACGCAGTATTTT. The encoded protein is CASMGFRGSDTQYF.

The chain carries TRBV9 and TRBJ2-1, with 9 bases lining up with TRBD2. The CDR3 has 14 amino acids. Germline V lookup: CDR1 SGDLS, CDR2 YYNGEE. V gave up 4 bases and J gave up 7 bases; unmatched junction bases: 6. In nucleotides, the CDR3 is TGTGCCAGCAGCTCTAGCGGGAACGGGAATGAGCAGTTCTTC. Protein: CASSSSGNGNEQFF. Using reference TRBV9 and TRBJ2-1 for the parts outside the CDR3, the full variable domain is DSGVTQTPKHLITATGQRVTLRCSPRSGDLSVYWYQQSLDQGLQFLIQYYNGEERAKGNILERFSAQQFPDLHSELNLSSLELGDSALYFCASSSSGNGNEQFFGPGTRLTVL.

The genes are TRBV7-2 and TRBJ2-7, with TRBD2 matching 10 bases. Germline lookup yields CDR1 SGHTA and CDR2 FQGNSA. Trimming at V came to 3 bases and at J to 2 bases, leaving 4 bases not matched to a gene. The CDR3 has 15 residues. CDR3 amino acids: CASSFTSGTTYEQYV. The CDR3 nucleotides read TGTGCCAGCAGCTTCACTAGCGGGACGACCTACGAGCAGTACGTC.